The entry below gives a single TCR beta chain sequence along with its context. Its antigen is unidentified. This entry comes from a study of CD8+ T cells in alopecia areata. Study overall: The drug, oral tofacitinib, was given to treated patients at 5 to 10 mg twice daily.

Extracted RNA was reverse transcribed, and the resulting cDNA served as sequencing template. Clones were read by immunoSEQ multiplex PCR, and TCRdb kept only the in-frame ones, dropping some. Seen here are about 90,000 clones, roughly 46% observed once, and the top ten hold roughly 18%. Study outcomes and limitations: In scalp and blood during tofacitinib, many expanded lesional clones persisted. Patients shared TCRs less clearly than mice did, possibly for HLA-related reasons.

Treatment here: oral pan-JAK inhibitor, 5-10 mg twice daily. This TCR was sampled from a human donor with alopecia areata. The starting material was CD8+ T cells sorted from blood, obtained at week 24, from a patient treated with tofacitinib.

CDR3 protein: CASSWGMNTEAFF. CDR3 DNA sequence: TGTGCCAGCAGTTGGGGGATGAACACTGAAGCTTTCTTT. The rearrangement uses TRBV27 and TRBJ1-1; possibly TRBD1 for D (5 bases). Per the germline V gene, CDR1 is MNHEY and CDR2 is SMNVEV (reference sequence). This CDR3 has 13 amino acids. The V end was cut by 4 bases, the J end by 0 bases, with 6 bases between.